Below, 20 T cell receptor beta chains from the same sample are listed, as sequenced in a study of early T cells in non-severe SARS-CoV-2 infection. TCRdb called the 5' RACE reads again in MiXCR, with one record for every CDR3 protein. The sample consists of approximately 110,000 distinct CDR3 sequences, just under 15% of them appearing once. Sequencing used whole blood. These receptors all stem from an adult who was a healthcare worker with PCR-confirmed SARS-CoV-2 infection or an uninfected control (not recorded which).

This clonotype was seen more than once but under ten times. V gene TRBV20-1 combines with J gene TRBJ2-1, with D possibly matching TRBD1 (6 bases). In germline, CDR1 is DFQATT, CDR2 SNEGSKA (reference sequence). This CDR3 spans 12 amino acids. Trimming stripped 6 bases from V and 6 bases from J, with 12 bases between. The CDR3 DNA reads TGCAGTGCAGGGACACTTGCCAATGAGCAGTTCTTC. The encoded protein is CSAGTLANEQFF.

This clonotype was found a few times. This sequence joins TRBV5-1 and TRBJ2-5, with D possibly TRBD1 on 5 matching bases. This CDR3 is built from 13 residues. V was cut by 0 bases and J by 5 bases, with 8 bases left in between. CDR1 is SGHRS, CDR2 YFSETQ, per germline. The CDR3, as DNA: TGCGCCAGCAGCTTGGGCAGGGTGGAGACCCAGTACTTC. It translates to CASSLGRVETQYF.

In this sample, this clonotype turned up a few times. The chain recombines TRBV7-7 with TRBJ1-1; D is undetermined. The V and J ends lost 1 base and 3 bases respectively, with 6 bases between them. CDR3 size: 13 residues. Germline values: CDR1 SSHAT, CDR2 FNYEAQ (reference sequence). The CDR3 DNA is TGTGCCAGCAGCTTAGAGAGGGACACTGAAGCTTTCTTT. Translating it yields CASSLERDTEAFF.

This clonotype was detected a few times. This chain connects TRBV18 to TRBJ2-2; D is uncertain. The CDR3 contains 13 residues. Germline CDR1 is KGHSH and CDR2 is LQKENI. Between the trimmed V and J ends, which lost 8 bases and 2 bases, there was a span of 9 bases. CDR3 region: CASTEVNTGELFF. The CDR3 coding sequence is TGTGCCAGCACGGAAGTTAACACCGGGGAGCTGTTTTTT.

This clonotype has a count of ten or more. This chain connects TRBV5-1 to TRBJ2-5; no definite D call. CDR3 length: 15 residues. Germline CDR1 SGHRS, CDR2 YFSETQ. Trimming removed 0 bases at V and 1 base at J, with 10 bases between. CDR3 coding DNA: TGCGCCAGCAGCTTGGACCCTTCCGGCCAAGAGACCCAGTACTTC. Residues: CASSLDPSGQETQYF.

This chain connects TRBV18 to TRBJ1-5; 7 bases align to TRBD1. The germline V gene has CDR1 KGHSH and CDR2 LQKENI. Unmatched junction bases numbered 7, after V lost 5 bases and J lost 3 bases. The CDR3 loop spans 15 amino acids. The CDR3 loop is CASSFGQELNQPQHF. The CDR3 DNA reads TGTGCCAGCTCATTCGGACAGGAGCTCAATCAGCCCCAGCATTTT. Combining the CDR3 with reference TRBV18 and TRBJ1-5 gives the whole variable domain NAGVMQNPRHLVRRRGQEARLRCSPMKGHSHVYWYRQLPEEGLKFMVYLQKENIIDESGMPKERFSAEFPKEGPSILRIQQVVRGDSAAYFCASSFGQELNQPQHFGDGTRLSIL.

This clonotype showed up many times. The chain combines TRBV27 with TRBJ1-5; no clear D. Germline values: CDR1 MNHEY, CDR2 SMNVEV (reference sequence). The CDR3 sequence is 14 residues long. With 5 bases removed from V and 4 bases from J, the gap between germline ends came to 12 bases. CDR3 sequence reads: CASSRKDPNQPQHF. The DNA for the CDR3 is TGTGCCAGCAGTCGTAAGGACCCGAATCAGCCCCAGCATTTT.

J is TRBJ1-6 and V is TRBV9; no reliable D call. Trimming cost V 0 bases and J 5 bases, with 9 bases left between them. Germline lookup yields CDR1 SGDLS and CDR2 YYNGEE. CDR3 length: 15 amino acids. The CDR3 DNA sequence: TGTGCCAGCAGCGTAGGGGTCCGGGATAATTCACCCCTCCACTTT. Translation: CASSVGVRDNSPLHF.

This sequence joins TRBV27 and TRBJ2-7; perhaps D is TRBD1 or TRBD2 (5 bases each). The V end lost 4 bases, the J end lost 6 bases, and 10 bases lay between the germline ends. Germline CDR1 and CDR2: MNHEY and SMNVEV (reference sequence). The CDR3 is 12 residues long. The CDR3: CASSSGDGEQYF. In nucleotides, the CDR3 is TGTGCCAGCAGTTCCGGGGACGGCGAGCAGTACTTC.

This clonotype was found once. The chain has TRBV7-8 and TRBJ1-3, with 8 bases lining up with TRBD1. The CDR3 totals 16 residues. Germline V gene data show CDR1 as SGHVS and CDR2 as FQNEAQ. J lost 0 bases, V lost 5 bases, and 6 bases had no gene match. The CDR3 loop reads CASSRNRGSSGNTIYF. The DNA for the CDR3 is TGTGCCAGCAGCAGAAACAGGGGGAGCTCTGGAAACACCATATATTTT.

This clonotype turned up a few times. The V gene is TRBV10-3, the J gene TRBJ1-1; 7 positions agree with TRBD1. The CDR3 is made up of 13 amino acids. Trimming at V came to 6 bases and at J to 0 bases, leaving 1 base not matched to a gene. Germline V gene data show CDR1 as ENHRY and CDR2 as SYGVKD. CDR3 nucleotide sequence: TGTGCCATCAGCACAGGGGTGAACACTGAAGCTTTCTTT. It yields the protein CAISTGVNTEAFF.

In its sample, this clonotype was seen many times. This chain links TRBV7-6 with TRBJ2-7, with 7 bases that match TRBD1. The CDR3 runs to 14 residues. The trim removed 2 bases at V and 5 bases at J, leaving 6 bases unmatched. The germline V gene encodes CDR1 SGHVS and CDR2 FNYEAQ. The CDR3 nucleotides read TGTGCCAGCAGCTTATATCCCGGACAGGACGAGCAGTACTTC. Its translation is CASSLYPGQDEQYF.

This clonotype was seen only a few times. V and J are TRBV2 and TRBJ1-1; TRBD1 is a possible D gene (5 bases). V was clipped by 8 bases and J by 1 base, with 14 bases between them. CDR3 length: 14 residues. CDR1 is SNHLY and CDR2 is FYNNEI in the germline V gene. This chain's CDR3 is CASGGDRPNTEAFF. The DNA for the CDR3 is TGTGCCAGCGGGGGGGACCGACCGAACACTGAAGCTTTCTTT.

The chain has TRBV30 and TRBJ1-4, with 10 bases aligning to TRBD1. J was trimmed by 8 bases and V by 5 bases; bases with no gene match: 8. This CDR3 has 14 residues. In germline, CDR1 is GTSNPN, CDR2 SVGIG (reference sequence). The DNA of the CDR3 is TGTGCCTGGTCGACCGGGACAGGGGACGAAAAACTGTTTTTT. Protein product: CAWSTGTGDEKLFF.

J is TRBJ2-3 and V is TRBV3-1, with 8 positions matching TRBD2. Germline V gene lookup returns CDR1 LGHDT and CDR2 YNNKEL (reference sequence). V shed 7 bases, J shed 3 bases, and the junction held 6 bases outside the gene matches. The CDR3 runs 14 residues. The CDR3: CASKRGYGTDTQYF. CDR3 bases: TGTGCCAGCAAGCGGGGGTATGGAACAGATACGCAGTATTTT.

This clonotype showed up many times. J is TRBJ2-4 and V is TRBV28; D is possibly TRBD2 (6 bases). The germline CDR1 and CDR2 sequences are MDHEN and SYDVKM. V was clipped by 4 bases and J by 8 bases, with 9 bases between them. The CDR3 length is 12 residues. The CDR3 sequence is CASSSGSYIQYF. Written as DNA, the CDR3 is TGTGCCAGCAGTTCCGGGAGCTACATTCAGTACTTC.

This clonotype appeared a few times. The CDR3 nucleotides read TGTGCCATCAGTGGCGACAGGGGGCGGTTAACCGGGGCCAACGTCCTGACTTTC. It translates to CAISGDRGRLTGANVLTF. This chain uses TRBV10-3 with TRBJ2-6; 10 nucleotides match TRBD1. Germline V gene sequence: CDR1 ENHRY, CDR2 SYGVKD. The CDR3 totals 18 residues. With V trimmed by 4 bases and J by 4 bases, 10 bases remained unmatched.

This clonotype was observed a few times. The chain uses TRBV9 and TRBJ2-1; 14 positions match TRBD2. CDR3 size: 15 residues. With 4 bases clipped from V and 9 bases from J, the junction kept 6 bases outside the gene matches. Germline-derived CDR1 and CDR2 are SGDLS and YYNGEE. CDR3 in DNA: TGTGCCAGCAGCCTGACTAGCGGGGGGGCGGTTGAGCAGTTCTTC. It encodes CASSLTSGGAVEQFF.

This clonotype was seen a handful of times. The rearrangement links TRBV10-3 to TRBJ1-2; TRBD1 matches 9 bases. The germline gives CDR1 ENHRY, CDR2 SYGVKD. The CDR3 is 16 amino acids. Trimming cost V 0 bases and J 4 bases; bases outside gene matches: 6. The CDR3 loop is CAISESGDRDLYGYTF. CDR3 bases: TGTGCCATCAGTGAGTCGGGGGACAGGGATCTCTATGGCTACACCTTC.

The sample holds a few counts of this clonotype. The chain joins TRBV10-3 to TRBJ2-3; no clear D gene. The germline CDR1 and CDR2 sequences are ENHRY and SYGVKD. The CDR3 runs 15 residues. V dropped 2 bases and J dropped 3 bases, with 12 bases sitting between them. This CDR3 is CAISEKGPLTDTQYF. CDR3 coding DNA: TGTGCCATCAGTGAGAAGGGCCCTTTGACAGATACGCAGTATTTT.